What follows are 20 T cell receptor beta chains derived from one specimen sequenced in a study of T cell repertoires in cytomegalovirus infection. Antigens for these TCRs are unknown. TCRdb ran MiXCR on the reads and lists one entry per CDR3 protein. The sample includes under 850,000 distinct CDR3 sequences, 33% seen only once; the top ten take about 20%. The sample here was cultured PBMCs, taken from culture after CMV antigen stimulation. These receptors were collected from a human donor in good health (CMV status not recorded). Some clones in this sample may be carry-over from other donors' samples.

This clonotype was detected only a few times. This sequence joins TRBV7-2 and TRBJ1-1; D gene unclear. The CDR3 contains 14 residues. With 5 bases removed from V and 1 base from J, the gap between germline ends came to 11 bases. CDR1 and CDR2 (germline): SGHTA, FQGNSA. The chain's CDR3 is CASSPDGENTEAFF. CDR3 nucleotides: TGTGCCAGCAGCCCGGACGGGGAGAACACTGAAGCTTTCTTT.

The chain links TRBV4-1 to TRBJ2-3; D is uncertain. The germline CDR1 and CDR2 sequences are MGHRA and YSYEKL. The length of the CDR3 is 15 residues. V was trimmed by 1 base and J by 4 bases, leaving 12 bases between them. The CDR3 here is CASSQGDIVSDTQYF. As DNA, the CDR3 is TGCGCCAGCAGCCAAGGGGATATCGTATCAGATACGCAGTATTTT.

The chain joins TRBV29-1 to TRBJ2-1; tentative D call: TRBD1 (6 bases). The V and J ends lost 4 bases and 6 bases respectively, with 10 bases between them. Germline assignment: CDR1 SQVTM and CDR2 ANQGSEA. This CDR3 spans 12 amino acids. The CDR3 spells CSVAGQVNEQFF. CDR3 nucleotide sequence: TGCAGCGTTGCGGGACAAGTCAATGAGCAGTTCTTC.

In this sample, this clonotype turned up a few times. The chain couples TRBV6-5 to TRBJ2-7, with a tentative D call TRBD1 (6 bases). Germline values: CDR1 MNHEY, CDR2 SVGAGI. The V end lost 2 bases, the J end lost 1 base, and 9 bases lay between the germline ends. This CDR3 is built from 14 residues. This chain's CDR3 is CASSYAGQSYEQYF. Written as DNA, the CDR3 is TGTGCCAGCAGTTACGCTGGACAGTCCTACGAGCAGTACTTC.

The chain recombines TRBV28 with TRBJ1-1; TRBD1 aligns across 8 bases. CDR3 length: 15 residues. Germline values: CDR1 MDHEN, CDR2 SYDVKM. V lost 3 bases to trimming and J lost 4 bases; unmatched junction nucleotides: 7. CDR3 amino acids: CASSFSDRVITEAFF. The CDR3 bases are TGTGCCAGCAGTTTTTCGGACAGGGTTATCACTGAAGCTTTCTTT. Based on the CDR3 plus reference TRBV28 and TRBJ1-1, the full variable domain is DVKVTQSSRYLVKRTGEKVFLECVQDMDHENMFWYRQDPGLGLRLIYFSYDVKMKEKGDIPEGYSVSREKKERFSLILESASTNQTSMYLCASSFSDRVITEAFFGQGTRLTVV.

This chain connects TRBV12-3 or TRBV12-4 to TRBJ1-5; D perhaps matches TRBD1 (6 bases). With 3 bases removed from V and 1 base from J, the gap between germline ends came to 13 bases. The CDR3 contains 16 residues. The CDR3 coding sequence is TGTGCCAGCAGTTTTTCGGGGGGCCTGAGCAATCAGCCCCAGCATTTT. Encoded protein: CASSFSGGLSNQPQHF.

This clonotype came up a few times. A read error may account for a junction end that differs from germline. The genes are TRBV4-3 and TRBJ2-5; no clear D. Germline CDR1 reads LGHNA; CDR2 reads YSLEER. The CDR3 totals 13 residues. This CDR3 reads CASSQDSGETQYF. The CDR3 coding sequence is TGTGCCAGCAGCCAAGATTCTGGTGAGACCCAGTACTTC.

The rearrangement uses TRBV4-1 and TRBJ2-4; possibly TRBD2 for D (5 bases). The V end lost 4 bases, the J end lost 0 bases, and 22 bases lay between the germline ends. This CDR3 has 19 amino acids. The germline V gene has CDR1 MGHRA and CDR2 YSYEKL. CDR3 nucleotides: TGCGCCAGCAGCCGACAAATATCCGGGAAGCTACTAGCCAAAAACATTCAGTACTTC. Translated: CASSRQISGKLLAKNIQYF.

The gene calls are TRBV11-2 and TRBJ2-1, with 8 bases matching TRBD2. The V gene's germline CDR1 is SGHAT and CDR2 FQNNGV. The CDR3 totals 15 residues. Losses at the gene ends were 6 bases for V and 2 bases for J; bases not matched to a gene: 6. Written as DNA, the CDR3 is TGTGCCAGCAGACCCATAGCGGGAACCTACAATGAGCAGTTCTTC. It codes for CASRPIAGTYNEQFF.

This clonotype showed up many times. This chain joins TRBV7-2 and TRBJ1-1, with D hard to call. The CDR3 sequence is 13 residues long. V lost 4 bases, J lost 7 bases, and 13 bases lay in between. Germline CDR1 is SGHTA and CDR2 is FQGNSA. CDR3 residues: CASSSSGDVEAFF. The DNA of the CDR3 is TGTGCCAGCAGCTCCTCGGGCGATGTTGAAGCTTTCTTT.

Points on this clonotype: The junction departs from germline at one end; a sequencing error may be responsible. The chain employs TRBV7-2 and TRBJ1-6; TRBD1 agrees at 9 bases. CDR3 size: 15 residues. Germline CDR1 is SGHTA and CDR2 is FQGNSA. CDR3 nucleotides: TGTGCCAGCAGCGACAGGGGGGCCTTTGGGTCACCCATCCACTTT. It is translated as CASSDRGAFGSPIHF.

J is TRBJ2-5 and V is TRBV10-3, with TRBD2 matching 10 bases. The CDR3 sequence is 16 residues long. Germline CDR1 and CDR2: ENHRY and SYGVKD. J lost 5 bases, V lost 5 bases, and 11 bases had no gene match. DNA for the CDR3: TGTGCCATCAGTACCTCTAGCGGGAGTTCAGGGGAGACCCAGTACTTC. It encodes CAISTSSGSSGETQYF.

This clonotype showed up just a few times. The chain joins TRBV12-3 or TRBV12-4 to TRBJ1-2; no reliable D call. CDR3 length: 13 residues. V shed 8 bases and J shed 4 bases, with 14 bases lying between them. The CDR3 here is CASVRWGVYGYTF. CDR3 DNA: TGTGCCAGCGTGAGGTGGGGTGTCTATGGCTACACCTTC.

This clonotype was recorded a few times. J is TRBJ2-3 and V is TRBV6-1; 8 nucleotides match TRBD2. The CDR3 is made up of 16 amino acids. In germline, CDR1 is MNHNS, CDR2 SASEGT. V was clipped by 4 bases and J by 2 bases; unmatched bases: 8. CDR3 bases: TGTGCCAGCAGTGGGGGAAGCGGGAGATTCACAGATACGCAGTATTTT. It codes for CASSGGSGRFTDTQYF.

The chain is built from TRBV4-1 and TRBJ2-7, with 9 bases aligning to TRBD1. V was clipped by 4 bases and J by 5 bases; unmatched bases: 9. This CDR3 has 15 residues. Germline-derived CDR1 and CDR2 are MGHRA and YSYEKL. DNA for the CDR3: TGCGCCAGCAGCCTAGGGACAGGGAGGGGGGACGAGCAGTACTTC. It yields the protein CASSLGTGRGDEQYF.

V and J are TRBV6-2 or TRBV6-3 and TRBJ2-5; 9 bases align to TRBD1. V trimming: 0 bases; J trimming: 0 bases; junction bases outside the gene matches: 14. The CDR3 has 20 amino acids. Germline V gives CDR1 MNHEY, CDR2 SVGEGT. The CDR3 nucleotides read TGTGCCAGCAGTTACTCGACGGTCCCCAGGACAGGGGAATACCAAGAGACCCAGTACTTC. This gives the protein CASSYSTVPRTGEYQETQYF.

This chain links TRBV5-1 with TRBJ2-3; D might be TRBD2 (7 bases). V lost 1 base and J 5 bases, leaving 17 bases between the germline ends. The CDR3 extends over 16 amino acids. From germline, CDR1 is SGHRS and CDR2 YFSETQ. The CDR3 DNA reads as TGCGCCAGCAGCTTGTTTATCGGGGGGCCCGGAGATACGCAGTATTTT. Amino acids: CASSLFIGGPGDTQYF.

V gene TRBV6-6 combines with J gene TRBJ2-7, with D possibly matching TRBD2 (6 bases). The V gene lost 3 bases and the J gene lost 7 bases, with 7 bases spanning the gap. CDR1 is MNHNY and CDR2 is SVGAGI in the germline V gene (reference sequence). This CDR3 region has 11 residues. The CDR3 is CASSYAGEQYF. Written as DNA, the CDR3 is TGTGCCAGCAGTTATGCGGGGGAGCAGTACTTC.

Here the CDR3 reads CASNLGGGTDTQYF. CDR3 nucleotides: TGTGCCAGCAACCTTGGGGGCGGCACAGATACGCAGTATTTT. The chain is built from TRBV7-2 and TRBJ2-3, with a possible D match to TRBD1 (6 bases). Germline CDR1 and CDR2: SGHTA and FQGNSA. The CDR3 is 14 amino acids. Trimming took 7 bases from V and 1 from J, leaving 12 bases between them.

The chain carries TRBV2 and TRBJ2-7; D gene ambiguous. Trimming removed 6 bases at V and 7 bases at J, with 22 bases between. The CDR3 consists of 15 residues. CDR1 is SNHLY and CDR2 is FYNNEI in the germline V gene. CDR3 bases: TGTGCCAGCAGACCCACCAGCGTATTACGGTCGGAGCAGTACTTC. Protein: CASRPTSVLRSEQYF.